Listed here are 7 T cell receptor beta chains from one sample, sequenced in a study of shared clonotypes between healthy human individuals. Using immunoSEQ multiplex PCR, the repertoire was profiled, and TCRdb retains in-frame clones only, with some absent. The profile shows 950,000 to 1,300,000 clones, about 76% of them singletons. The sample consisted of memory CD4+ T cells sorted from blood. The subset was: CD45RA-negative fraction. Every receptor here comes from a man aged 18 to 30 in good health.

The table lists this clone with a count of one. The genes are TRBV28 and TRBJ1-2, with D unclear. Per germline, CDR1 MDHEN and CDR2 SYDVKM. CDR3 length: 14 residues. Deletions cut 1 base from V and 6 bases from J, with 12 bases between. CDR3 amino acids: CASSLYPETNGYTF. CDR3 DNA: TGTGCCAGCAGTTTATATCCCGAAACTAATGGCTACACCTTC.

On this clone: This CDR3 is also generated by other DNA sequences in the sample. This chain uses TRBV30 with TRBJ1-1; the D gene is possibly TRBD1 (5 bases). Trimming took 1 base from V and 5 from J, leaving 11 bases between them. Germline V lookup: CDR1 GTSNPN, CDR2 SVGIG (reference sequence). The CDR3 has 13 amino acids. The CDR3 protein is CAWSGRGGTEAFF. CDR3 nucleotides: TGTGCCTGGAGTGGGCGTGGGGGGACTGAAGCTTTCTTT.

This chain links TRBV15 with TRBJ1-4; weak D call: TRBD1 (6 bases). Between the trimmed V and J ends, which lost 0 bases and 8 bases, there was a span of 10 bases. Germline CDR1 and CDR2: LNHNV and YYDKDF (reference sequence). CDR3 length equals 14 residues. The CDR3 region has the DNA TGTGCCACCAGCAGAGACAGGGGACACGAAAAACTGTTTTTT. It translates to CATSRDRGHEKLFF.

The V call is TRBV7-2, the J call TRBJ1-2, with D uncertain. This CDR3 spans 13 amino acids. Germline loops: CDR1 SGHTA, CDR2 FQGNSA. Trimming took off 1 base at V and 4 bases at J, with 7 bases between the two ends. The CDR3 nucleotides are TGTGCCAGCAGCTTAGGAGAAATCTATGGCTACACCTTC. Translating gives CASSLGEIYGYTF.

This clone was counted a few times. The chain recombines TRBV9 with TRBJ1-1; D perhaps matches TRBD1 (6 bases). V lost 0 bases to trimming and J lost 5 bases, with 11 bases between them. The CDR3 consists of 14 residues. Germline V gene lookup returns CDR1 SGDLS and CDR2 YYNGEE. The CDR3 DNA is TGTGCCAGCAGCGTAGCTGGGAGGGGGACTGAAGCTTTCTTT. It specifies CASSVAGRGTEAFF.

The chain joins TRBV5-1 to TRBJ2-7; 7 positions agree with TRBD2. The length of the CDR3 is 17 residues. The ends lost 4 bases at V and 0 bases at J; junction bases unmatched: 13. Germline values: CDR1 SGHRS, CDR2 YFSETQ. The CDR3 bases are TGCGCCAGCAGCCCGGGCGCGGGGGTAGCGGTCTCCTACGAGCAGTACTTC. It yields the protein CASSPGAGVAVSYEQYF.

The chain links TRBV16 to TRBJ1-2, with no clear D. Germline CDR1 KGHSY, CDR2 FQNENV. The ends were cut back, 2 bases at V and 7 bases at J, with 14 bases in the middle. This CDR3 is 14 amino acids long. CDR3 nucleotide sequence: TGTGCCAGCAGCCAAAGTTCCGGGCCCCGTGGCTACACCTTC. Its protein product is CASSQSSGPRGYTF. Combining the CDR3 with reference TRBV16 and TRBJ1-2 gives the whole variable domain GEEVAQTPKHLVRGEGQKAKLYCAPIKGHSYVFWYQQVLKNEFKFLISFQNENVFDETGMPKERFSAKCLPNSPCSLEIQATKLEDSAVYFCASSQSSGPRGYTFGSGTRLTVV.